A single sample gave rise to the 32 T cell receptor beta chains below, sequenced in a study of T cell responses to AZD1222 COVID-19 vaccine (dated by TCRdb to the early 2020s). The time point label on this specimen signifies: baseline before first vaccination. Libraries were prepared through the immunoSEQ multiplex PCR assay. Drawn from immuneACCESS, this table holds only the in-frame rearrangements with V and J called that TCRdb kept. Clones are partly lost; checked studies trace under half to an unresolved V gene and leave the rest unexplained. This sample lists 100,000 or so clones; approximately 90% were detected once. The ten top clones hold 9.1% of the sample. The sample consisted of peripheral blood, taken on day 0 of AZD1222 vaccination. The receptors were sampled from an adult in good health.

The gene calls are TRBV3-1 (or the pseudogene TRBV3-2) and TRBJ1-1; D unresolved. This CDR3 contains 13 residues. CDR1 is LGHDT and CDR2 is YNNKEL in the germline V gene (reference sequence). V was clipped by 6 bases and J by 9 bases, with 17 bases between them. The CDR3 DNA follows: TGTGCCAGCAGGGCTGGGTATTCAGCCAAAGCTTTCTTT. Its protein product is CASRAGYSAKAFF.

The DNA of the CDR3 is TGTGCCAGCAGTAGCCCAACAGGGGGCTACACTGAAGCTTTCTTT. Translation: CASSSPTGGYTEAFF. The chain combines TRBV6-5 with TRBJ1-1; the match to TRBD1 covers 9 bases. Unmatched junction bases numbered 7, after V lost 5 bases and J lost 3 bases. In germline, CDR1 is MNHEY, CDR2 SVGAGI. The CDR3 loop spans 15 amino acids.

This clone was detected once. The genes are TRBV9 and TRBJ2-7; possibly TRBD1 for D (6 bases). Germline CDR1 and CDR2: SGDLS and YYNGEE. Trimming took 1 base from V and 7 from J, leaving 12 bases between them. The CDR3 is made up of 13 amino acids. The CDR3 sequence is CASSVRGTGEQYF. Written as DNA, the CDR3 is TGTGCCAGCAGCGTAAGGGGGACGGGGGAGCAGTACTTC.

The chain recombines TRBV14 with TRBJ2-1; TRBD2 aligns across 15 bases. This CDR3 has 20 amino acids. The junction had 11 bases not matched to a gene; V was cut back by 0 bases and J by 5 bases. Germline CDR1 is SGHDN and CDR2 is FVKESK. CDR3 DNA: TGTGCCAGCAGCCAAGATGGAGGACTAGCGGGAGGGTTAGACGACAATGAGCAGTTCTTC. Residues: CASSQDGGLAGGLDDNEQFF.

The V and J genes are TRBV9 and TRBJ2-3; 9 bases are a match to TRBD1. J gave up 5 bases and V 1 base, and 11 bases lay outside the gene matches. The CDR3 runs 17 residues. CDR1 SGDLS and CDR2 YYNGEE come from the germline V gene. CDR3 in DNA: TGTGCCAGCAGCGTATCAGGACAGGGGAGGTTGGGAGATACGCAGTATTTT. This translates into CASSVSGQGRLGDTQYF.

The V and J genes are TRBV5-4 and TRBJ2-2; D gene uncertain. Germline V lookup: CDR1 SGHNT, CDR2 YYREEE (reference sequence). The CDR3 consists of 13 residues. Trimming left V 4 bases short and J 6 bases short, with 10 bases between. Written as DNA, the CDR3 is TGTGCCAGCAGCACCCCAGCAGCCGGGGAGCTGTTTTTT. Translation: CASSTPAAGELFF.

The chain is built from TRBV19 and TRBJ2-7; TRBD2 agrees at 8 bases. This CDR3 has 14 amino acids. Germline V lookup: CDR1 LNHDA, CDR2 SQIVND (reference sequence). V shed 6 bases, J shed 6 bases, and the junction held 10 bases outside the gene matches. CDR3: CASSPGLEFGEQYF. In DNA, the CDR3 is TGTGCCAGTAGCCCGGGACTAGAATTCGGCGAGCAGTACTTC. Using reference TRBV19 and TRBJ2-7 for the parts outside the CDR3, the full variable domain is DGGITQSPKYLFRKEGQNVTLSCEQNLNHDAMYWYRQDPGQGLRLIYYSQIVNDFQKGDIAEGYSVSREKKESFPLTVTSAQKNPTAFYLCASSPGLEFGEQYFGPGTRLTVT.

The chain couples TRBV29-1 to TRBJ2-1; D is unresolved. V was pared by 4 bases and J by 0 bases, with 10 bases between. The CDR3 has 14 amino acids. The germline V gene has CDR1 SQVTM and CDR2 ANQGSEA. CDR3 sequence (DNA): TGCAGCGTTGGGGTAGACAACTCCTACAATGAGCAGTTCTTC. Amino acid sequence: CSVGVDNSYNEQFF.

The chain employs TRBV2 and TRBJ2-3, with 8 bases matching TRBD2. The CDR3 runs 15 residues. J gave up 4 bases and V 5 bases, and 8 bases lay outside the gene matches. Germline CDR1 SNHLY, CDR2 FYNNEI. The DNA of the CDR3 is TGTGCCAGCAGTTCCCGAGCGGGAGCCCCAGATACGCAGTATTTT. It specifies CASSSRAGAPDTQYF.

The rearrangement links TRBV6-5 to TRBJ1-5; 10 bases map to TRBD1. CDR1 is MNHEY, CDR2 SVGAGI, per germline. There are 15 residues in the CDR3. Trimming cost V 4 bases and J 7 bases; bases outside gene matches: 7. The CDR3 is CASSLTGGGGQPQHF. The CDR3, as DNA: TGTGCCAGCAGTTTGACAGGGGGCGGTGGACAGCCCCAGCATTTT.

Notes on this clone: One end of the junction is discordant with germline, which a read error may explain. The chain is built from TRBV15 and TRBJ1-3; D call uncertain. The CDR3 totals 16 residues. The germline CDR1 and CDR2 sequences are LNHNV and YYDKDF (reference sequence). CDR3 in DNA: TGTGCCATCAGCAGAGTAGTCGGGAGCTCTGGAAACACCATATATTTT. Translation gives CAISRVVGSSGNTIYF.

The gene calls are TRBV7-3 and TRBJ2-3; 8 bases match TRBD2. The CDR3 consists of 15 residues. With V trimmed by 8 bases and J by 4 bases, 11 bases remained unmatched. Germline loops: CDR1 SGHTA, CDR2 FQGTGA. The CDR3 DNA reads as TGTGCCAGCTGCATCAGCGGGAGTAAGTCAGATACGCAGTATTTT. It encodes CASCISGSKSDTQYF.

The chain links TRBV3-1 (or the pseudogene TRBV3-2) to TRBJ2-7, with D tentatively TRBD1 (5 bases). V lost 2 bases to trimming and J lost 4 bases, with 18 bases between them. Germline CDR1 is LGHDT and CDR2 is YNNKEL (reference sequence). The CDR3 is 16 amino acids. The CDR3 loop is CASSQNLPGKRYEQYF. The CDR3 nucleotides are TGTGCCAGCAGCCAAAATCTACCAGGGAAGAGGTACGAGCAGTACTTC.

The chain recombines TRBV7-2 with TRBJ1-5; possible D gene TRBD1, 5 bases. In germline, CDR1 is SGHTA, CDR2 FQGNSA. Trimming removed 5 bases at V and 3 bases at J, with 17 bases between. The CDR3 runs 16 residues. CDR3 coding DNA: TGTGCCAGCAGCCGGGGCCCTCCGAGTCTCAATCAGCCCCAGCATTTT. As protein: CASSRGPPSLNQPQHF.

This CDR3 reads CASSLGVGIIGRGSGNQPQHF. The CDR3 DNA reads TGTGCCAGCAGCTTAGGGGTAGGGATTATTGGGAGGGGGAGCGGCAATCAGCCCCAGCATTTT. The V call is TRBV7-8, the J call TRBJ1-5; TRBD1 might be the D (6 bases). The V end lost 1 base, the J end lost 2 bases, and 27 bases lay between the germline ends. Germline V lookup: CDR1 SGHVS, CDR2 FQNEAQ. This CDR3 region has 21 residues.

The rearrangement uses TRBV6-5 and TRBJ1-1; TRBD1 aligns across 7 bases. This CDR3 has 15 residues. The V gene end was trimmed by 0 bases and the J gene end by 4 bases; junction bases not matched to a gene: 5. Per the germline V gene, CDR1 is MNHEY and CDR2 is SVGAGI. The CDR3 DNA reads TGTGCCAGCAGTTACTCGGGCCAGGGGGGCACTGAAGCTTTCTTT. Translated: CASSYSGQGGTEAFF.

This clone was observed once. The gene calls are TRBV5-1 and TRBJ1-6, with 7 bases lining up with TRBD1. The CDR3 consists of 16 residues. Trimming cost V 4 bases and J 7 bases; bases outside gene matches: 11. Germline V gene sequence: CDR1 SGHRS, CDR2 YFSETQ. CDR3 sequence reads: CASSTSPGQLNSPLHF. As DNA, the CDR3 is TGCGCCAGCAGCACGAGTCCGGGACAGCTAAATTCACCCCTCCACTTT.

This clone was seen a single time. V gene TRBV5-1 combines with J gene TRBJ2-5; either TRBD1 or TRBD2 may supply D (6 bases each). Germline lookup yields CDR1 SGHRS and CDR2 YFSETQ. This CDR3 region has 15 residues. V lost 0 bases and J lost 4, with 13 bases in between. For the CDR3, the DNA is TGCGCCAGCAGCTTGGAGGGCGGAGGGGGAGAGACCCAGTACTTC. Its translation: CASSLEGGGGETQYF.

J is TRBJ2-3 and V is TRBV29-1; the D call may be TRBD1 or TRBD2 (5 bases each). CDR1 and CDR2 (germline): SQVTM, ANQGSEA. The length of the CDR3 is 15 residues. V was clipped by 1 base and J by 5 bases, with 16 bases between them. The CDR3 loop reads CSVEGSAGARDTQYF. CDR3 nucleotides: TGCAGCGTTGAAGGGAGCGCCGGGGCGAGAGATACGCAGTATTTT.

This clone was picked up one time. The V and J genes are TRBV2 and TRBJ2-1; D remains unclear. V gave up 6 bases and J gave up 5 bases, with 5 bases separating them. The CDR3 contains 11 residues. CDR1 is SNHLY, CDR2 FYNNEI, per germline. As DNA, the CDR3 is TGTGCCAGCAGGCTAGACAATGAGCAGTTCTTC. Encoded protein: CASRLDNEQFF.

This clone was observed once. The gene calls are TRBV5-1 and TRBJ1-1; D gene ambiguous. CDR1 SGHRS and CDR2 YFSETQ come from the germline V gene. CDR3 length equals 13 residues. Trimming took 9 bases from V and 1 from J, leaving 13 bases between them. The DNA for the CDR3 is TGCGCCACGAGACATGAAAGGAACACTGAAGCTTTCTTT. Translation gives CATRHERNTEAFF.

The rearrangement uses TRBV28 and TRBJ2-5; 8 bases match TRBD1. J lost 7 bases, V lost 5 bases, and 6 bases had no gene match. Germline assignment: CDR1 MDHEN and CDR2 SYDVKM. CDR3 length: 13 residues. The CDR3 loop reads CASSPGGAGTQYF. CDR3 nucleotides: TGTGCCAGCAGTCCAGGGGGCGCGGGGACCCAGTACTTC.

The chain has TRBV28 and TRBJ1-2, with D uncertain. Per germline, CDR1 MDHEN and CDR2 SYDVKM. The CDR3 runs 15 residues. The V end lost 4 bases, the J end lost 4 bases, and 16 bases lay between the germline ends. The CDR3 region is CASSSPAAGSYGYTF. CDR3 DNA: TGTGCCAGCAGTTCGCCCGCGGCGGGGAGCTATGGCTACACCTTC.

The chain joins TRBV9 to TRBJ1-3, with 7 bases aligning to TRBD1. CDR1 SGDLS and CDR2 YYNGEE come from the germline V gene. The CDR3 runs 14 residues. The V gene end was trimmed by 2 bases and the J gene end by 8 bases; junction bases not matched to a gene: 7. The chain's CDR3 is CASSVRQGIDTIYF. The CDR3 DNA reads TGTGCCAGCAGCGTGAGACAGGGCATAGACACCATATATTTT.

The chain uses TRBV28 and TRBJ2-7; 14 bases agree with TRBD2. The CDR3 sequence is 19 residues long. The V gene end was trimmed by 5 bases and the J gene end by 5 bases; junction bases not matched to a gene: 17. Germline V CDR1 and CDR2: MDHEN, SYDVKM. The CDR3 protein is CASSPRGGGLAGDSHEQYF. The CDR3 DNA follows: TGTGCCAGCAGTCCTAGGGGTGGGGGACTAGCGGGAGACAGCCACGAGCAGTACTTC.

For the CDR3, the DNA is TGTGCCAGCAGCTCGACGACAGCTTATGGCTACACCTTC. Encoded protein: CASSSTTAYGYTF. This rearrangement joins TRBV7-9 to TRBJ1-2; maybe TRBD1 (5 bases). V was clipped by 4 bases and J by 5 bases, with 11 bases between them. The CDR3 loop spans 13 amino acids. Looked up from germline, CDR1 is SEHNR and CDR2 is FQNEAQ (reference sequence). Using reference TRBV7-9 and TRBJ1-2 for the parts outside the CDR3, the full variable domain is DTGVSQNPRHKITKRGQNVTFRCDPISEHNRLYWYRQTLGQGPEFLTYFQNEAQLEKSRLLSDRFSAERPKGSFSTLEIQRTEQGDSAMYLCASSSTTAYGYTFGSGTRLTVV.

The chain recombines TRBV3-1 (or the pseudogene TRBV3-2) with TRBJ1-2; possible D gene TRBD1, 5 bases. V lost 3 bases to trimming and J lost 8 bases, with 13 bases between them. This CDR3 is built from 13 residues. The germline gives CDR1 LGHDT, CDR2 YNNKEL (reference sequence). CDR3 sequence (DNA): TGTGCCAGCAGCCAGGGGCAGGGTAGGGGCTACACCTTC. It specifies CASSQGQGRGYTF.

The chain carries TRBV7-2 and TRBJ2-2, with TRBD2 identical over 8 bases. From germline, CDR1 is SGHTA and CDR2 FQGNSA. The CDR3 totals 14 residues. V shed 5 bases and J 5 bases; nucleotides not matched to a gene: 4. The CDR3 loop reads CASSPGTRTGELFF. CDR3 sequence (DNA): TGTGCCAGCAGCCCGGGGACTAGGACCGGGGAGCTGTTTTTT.

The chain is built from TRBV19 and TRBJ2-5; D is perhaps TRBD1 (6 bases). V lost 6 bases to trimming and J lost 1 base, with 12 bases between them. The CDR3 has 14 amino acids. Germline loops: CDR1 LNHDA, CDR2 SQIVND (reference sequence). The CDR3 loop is CASSPGQSQETQYF. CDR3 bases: TGTGCCAGTAGCCCAGGACAGTCCCAAGAGACCCAGTACTTC.

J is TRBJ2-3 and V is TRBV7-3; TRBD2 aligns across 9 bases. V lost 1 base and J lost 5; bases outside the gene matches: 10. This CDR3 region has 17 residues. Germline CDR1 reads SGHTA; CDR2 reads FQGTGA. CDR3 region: CASSLNGPRGRGDTQYF. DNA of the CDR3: TGTGCCAGCAGCTTAAATGGGCCCCGCGGGAGGGGAGATACGCAGTATTTT.

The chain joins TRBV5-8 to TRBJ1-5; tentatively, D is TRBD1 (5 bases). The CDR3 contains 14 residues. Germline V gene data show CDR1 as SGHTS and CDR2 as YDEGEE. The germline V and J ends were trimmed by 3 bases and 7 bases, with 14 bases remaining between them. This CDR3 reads CASSWDPRDQPQHF. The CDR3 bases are TGTGCCAGCAGCTGGGACCCGAGGGACCAGCCCCAGCATTTT.

In nucleotides, the CDR3 is TGCGCCAGCAGCAAGGAGCGGGAGGGCTACGAGCAGTACTTC. This sequence encodes CASSKEREGYEQYF. This rearrangement joins TRBV5-1 to TRBJ2-7; 10 bases agree with TRBD2. After removal of 4 bases from V and 3 bases from J, the junction contained 4 bases not matched to a gene. The CDR3 consists of 14 residues. Germline assignment: CDR1 SGHRS and CDR2 YFSETQ.